This TCR beta chain came from a study of blood T cell repertoires in COVID-19. Study summary: From T cells, B-cell-depleted T cells, or PBMCs came the material, which was cDNA or gDNA.

One Seattle source followed patients from active infection through their disease course. In the original analysis: Reference gene primers were amplified, and this amplification served to estimate nucleated cell counts. Profiling relied on immunoSEQ multiplex PCR, and the TCRdb table lists in-frame clones only, not all of them. For V, J and clone size, that table is used; D and trimming come from the DNA. The table has approximately 120,000 clones, about 85% seen once; the top ten hold under 3.5%. Trimming took off 1 base at V and 6 bases at J, with 16 bases between the two ends. The CDR3 has 16 residues. Per the germline V gene, CDR1 is SGHTA and CDR2 is FQGNSA.

The chain is built from TRBV7-2 and TRBJ2-4; D is possibly TRBD1 (5 bases). This TCR came from a woman of 80 years or more with COVID-19, enrolled during active disease. The sample consisted of peripheral blood. In DNA, the CDR3 is TGTGCCAGCAGCTTAGGTTTTCAGGGATCCACAAACATTCAGTACTTC. Its translation is CASSLGFQGSTNIQYF.